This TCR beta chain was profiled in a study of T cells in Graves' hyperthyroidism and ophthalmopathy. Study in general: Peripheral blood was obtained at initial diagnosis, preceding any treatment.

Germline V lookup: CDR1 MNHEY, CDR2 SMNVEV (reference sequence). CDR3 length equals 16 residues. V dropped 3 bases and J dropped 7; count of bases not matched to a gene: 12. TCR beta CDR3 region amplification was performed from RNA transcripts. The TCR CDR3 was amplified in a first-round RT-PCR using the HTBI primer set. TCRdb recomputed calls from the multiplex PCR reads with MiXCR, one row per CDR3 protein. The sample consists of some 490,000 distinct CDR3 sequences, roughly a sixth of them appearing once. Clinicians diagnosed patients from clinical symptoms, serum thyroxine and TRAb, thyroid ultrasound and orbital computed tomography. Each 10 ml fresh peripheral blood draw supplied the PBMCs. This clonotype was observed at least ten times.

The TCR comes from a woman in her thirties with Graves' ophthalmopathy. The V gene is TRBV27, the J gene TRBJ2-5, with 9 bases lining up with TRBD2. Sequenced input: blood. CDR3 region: CASSFRAGGAQGTQYF. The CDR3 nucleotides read TGTGCCAGCAGTTTTAGAGCGGGAGGCGCCCAGGGGACCCAGTACTTC.